Following are 20 T cell receptor beta chains from one sample sequenced in a study of T-cell memory formation after mild COVID-19 listed by TCRdb under 2021. Library generation was performed with 5' RACE. The sequencer listed for this sample is Illumina NovaSeq 6000. TCRdb applied fastp at Q25 and MiXCR to the public reads, then kept only in-frame beta chains. Each entry merges the rows of one CDR3 protein and shows their most common DNA and genes. The sample data list roughly 310,000 distinct CDR3 sequences, and around 15% of these were observed just once. 20% to 25% of the sample is held by the ten biggest clonotypes. Sequencing used PBMCs or a T cell subset sorted from them (not recorded which). The receptors were sampled from a man aged 18 to 29 who had mild COVID-19 (a few samples of this study predate the infection). The sample titles of this study are shuffled in the database, so cell type and time point are left out; the donor was told from shared clones.

This clonotype has at least ten counts. V is TRBV9 and J is TRBJ1-6; D unresolved. The CDR3 sequence is 13 residues long. The germline V gene has CDR1 SGDLS and CDR2 YYNGEE. With 0 bases removed from V and 14 bases from J, the gap between germline ends came to 12 bases. CDR3 loop: CASSVALVSTLHF. CDR3 nucleotides: TGTGCCAGCAGCGTAGCCCTAGTGAGCACCCTCCACTTT.

This rearrangement joins TRBV20-1 to TRBJ2-7, with TRBD2 as a possible D gene (5 bases). The CDR3 extends over 13 amino acids. The V gene's germline CDR1 is DFQATT and CDR2 SNEGSKA (reference sequence). Deletions cut 3 bases from V and 4 bases from J, with 13 bases between. The CDR3 DNA reads TGCAGTGCTAGGCTTGGAGGCGGGTACGAGCAGTACTTC. Amino acid sequence: CSARLGGGYEQYF.

This clonotype came up a few times. This chain links TRBV9 with TRBJ2-3; 11 nucleotides line up with TRBD2. In germline, CDR1 is SGDLS, CDR2 YYNGEE. The V and J ends lost 2 bases and 2 bases, in that order; junction bases with no gene match: 1. This CDR3 is built from 15 residues. CDR3 region: CASSVSGGDTDTQYF. CDR3 DNA: TGTGCCAGCAGCGTTAGCGGGGGGGACACAGATACGCAGTATTTT.

The chain carries TRBV6-6 and TRBJ1-3; 7 nucleotides line up with TRBD1. The V segment lost 4 bases and the J segment 0 bases; nucleotides outside the gene matches: 9. Germline loops: CDR1 MNHNY, CDR2 SVGAGI (reference sequence). The CDR3 has 17 residues. CDR3 in amino acids: CASSSGQDKLSGNTIYF. The CDR3 DNA follows: TGTGCCAGCAGTTCAGGACAGGACAAACTCTCTGGAAACACCATATATTTT.

This clonotype was observed a few times. The chain links TRBV20-1 to TRBJ1-2; D is uncertain. The CDR3 has 11 residues. V lost 6 bases, J lost 8 bases, and 13 bases lay in between. Germline V CDR1 and CDR2: DFQATT, SNEGSKA (reference sequence). CDR3 bases: TGCAGTGCGGGTTTCCAAGGGGGCTACACCTTC. Its translation: CSAGFQGGYTF.

The chain's CDR3 is CASSFELFEAFF. As DNA, the CDR3 is TGTGCCAGCAGCTTTGAACTTTTTGAAGCTTTCTTT. The J gene is TRBJ1-1, the V gene TRBV13; D not resolved. Trimming took off 3 bases at V and 7 bases at J, with 9 bases between the two ends. The CDR3 length is 12 residues. From germline, CDR1 is PRHDT and CDR2 FYEKMQ (reference sequence).

The V call is TRBV20-1, the J call TRBJ2-5; 8 bases agree with TRBD1. J was trimmed by 4 bases and V by 0 bases; bases with no gene match: 4. The CDR3 runs to 14 residues. CDR1 DFQATT and CDR2 SNEGSKA come from the germline V gene (reference sequence). This chain's CDR3 is CSAREPTGGETQYF. The CDR3 DNA reads as TGCAGTGCTAGAGAGCCTACAGGGGGAGAGACCCAGTACTTC.

J is TRBJ1-5 and V is TRBV20-1, with D perhaps TRBD1 (5 bases). The V and J ends lost 0 bases and 7 bases respectively, with 16 bases between them. CDR1 and CDR2 (germline): DFQATT, SNEGSKA (reference sequence). The CDR3 spans 15 residues. CDR3 bases: TGCAGTGCTAGAGATTGGAGGGAAGGGGACCAGCCCCAGCATTTT. This encodes CSARDWREGDQPQHF.

The chain links TRBV13 to TRBJ1-5, with D maybe TRBD1 (6 bases). CDR1 and CDR2 (germline): PRHDT, FYEKMQ (reference sequence). Between the trimmed V and J ends, which lost 0 bases and 1 base, there was a span of 10 bases. The CDR3 loop spans 16 amino acids. CDR3 region: CASSLGTGLSNQPQHF. The CDR3 coding sequence is TGTGCCAGCAGCTTAGGGACAGGCCTGAGCAATCAGCCCCAGCATTTT. The full variable domain, in which reference TRBV13 and TRBJ1-5 provide the parts outside the CDR3, is AAGVIQSPRHLIKEKRETATLKCYPIPRHDTVYWYQQGPGQDPQFLISFYEKMQSDKGSIPDRFSAQQFSDYHSELNMSSLELGDSALYFCASSLGTGLSNQPQHFGDGTRLSIL.

The V call is TRBV2, the J call TRBJ2-7; D is possibly TRBD1 (6 bases). The CDR3 totals 14 residues. Per the germline V gene, CDR1 is SNHLY and CDR2 is FYNNEI. Trimming left V 8 bases short and J 3 bases short, with 17 bases between. The CDR3 protein is CASPGRQGSYEQYF. In DNA form, the CDR3 reads TGTGCCAGCCCGGGCAGGCAGGGGAGCTACGAGCAGTACTTC.

V is TRBV10-3 and J is TRBJ2-3; TRBD2 is a possible D gene (6 bases). This CDR3 contains 15 residues. Germline CDR1 is ENHRY and CDR2 is SYGVKD. Deletions cut 0 bases from V and 1 base from J, with 8 bases between. The chain's CDR3 is CAISESRGGTDTQYF. The CDR3 bases are TGTGCCATCAGTGAGTCACGCGGGGGCACAGATACGCAGTATTTT.

A few counts support this clonotype. The rearrangement uses TRBV5-5 and TRBJ1-6; D perhaps matches TRBD1 (5 bases). The CDR3 has 15 residues. Germline CDR1 SGHKS, CDR2 YYEKEE (reference sequence). The ends were cut back, 7 bases at V and 6 bases at J, with 17 bases in the middle. The CDR3 region has the DNA TGTGCCAGCGCGGCAGGGCCAATTCGTAATTCACCCCTCCACTTT. Translating gives CASAAGPIRNSPLHF.

The gene calls are TRBV29-1 and TRBJ1-3, with D possibly matching TRBD1 (5 bases). Trimming took 5 bases from V and 7 from J, leaving 15 bases between them. There are 13 residues in the CDR3. Germline loops: CDR1 SQVTM, CDR2 ANQGSEA. CDR3 loop: CSVSRDHGNTIYF. Written as DNA, the CDR3 is TGCAGCGTTAGCCGGGACCATGGGAACACCATATATTTT.

This clonotype was counted only a few times. J is TRBJ1-5 and V is TRBV5-1; tentative D call: TRBD1 (6 bases). Per the germline V gene, CDR1 is SGHRS and CDR2 is YFSETQ. Trimming cost V 4 bases and J 3 bases, with 11 bases left between them. This CDR3 contains 14 residues. This CDR3 reads CASSEGTYNQPQHF. The CDR3 DNA sequence: TGCGCCAGCAGCGAAGGGACATACAATCAGCCCCAGCATTTT.

The rearrangement joins TRBV20-1 to TRBJ2-1; D possibly matches TRBD1 or TRBD2 (6 bases each). V lost 1 base and J lost 3, with 16 bases in between. Germline CDR1 and CDR2: DFQATT and SNEGSKA (reference sequence). The CDR3 spans 16 residues. CDR3 sequence reads: CSARAGAGVGYNEQFF. DNA of the CDR3: TGCAGTGCTAGAGCGGGGGCCGGGGTCGGCTACAATGAGCAGTTCTTC.

V is TRBV13 and J is TRBJ2-5; 8 positions match TRBD2. The V gene's germline CDR1 is PRHDT and CDR2 FYEKMQ (reference sequence). The length of the CDR3 is 13 residues. Trimming cost V 5 bases and J 5 bases; bases outside gene matches: 4. In DNA form, the CDR3 reads TGTGCCAGCAGCCGGCGGGGGGCGGAGACCCAGTACTTC. Its protein product is CASSRRGAETQYF.

The chain links TRBV7-9 to TRBJ2-5, with TRBD2 identical over 10 bases. With V trimmed by 1 base and J by 7 bases, 6 bases remained unmatched. Looked up from germline, CDR1 is SEHNR and CDR2 is FQNEAQ (reference sequence). This CDR3 is 15 amino acids long. In nucleotides, the CDR3 is TGTGCCAGCAGCTTAGAGTTGGCTAGCGGGGGGACCCAGTACTTC. It encodes CASSLELASGGTQYF.

This clonotype was counted between two and nine times. CDR3 sequence: CASSLVQGARNEQFF. CDR3 nucleotides: TGTGCCAGCAGCTTAGTCCAGGGGGCGCGGAATGAGCAGTTCTTC. The chain employs TRBV11-2 and TRBJ2-1; 8 bases match TRBD1. Germline CDR1 is SGHAT and CDR2 is FQNNGV. J gave up 7 bases and V 1 base, and 6 bases lay outside the gene matches. This CDR3 spans 15 amino acids.

This clonotype was picked up a small number of times. CDR3 nucleotides: TGCGCCAGCAGCCAAGACCGATACGGGTCTAGCACAGATACGCAGTATTTT. Protein: CASSQDRYGSSTDTQYF. This chain connects TRBV4-3 to TRBJ2-3; D is undetermined. Deletions cut 0 bases from V and 0 bases from J, with 13 bases between. The CDR3 runs to 17 residues. Germline V gene lookup returns CDR1 LGHNA and CDR2 YSLEER.

The chain uses TRBV7-2 and TRBJ2-5; no reliable D call. Trimming shortened V by 5 bases and J by 6 bases, and 16 bases separated the two germline ends. This CDR3 comprises 14 residues. Germline values: CDR1 SGHTA, CDR2 FQGNSA. The CDR3: CASSLPGQRQTQYF. For the CDR3, the DNA is TGTGCCAGCAGCCTCCCGGGCCAGAGGCAGACCCAGTACTTC.